The subject of this entry is one T cell receptor (beta chain). The antigen is unknown. Germline CDR1 and CDR2: MNHNY and SVGAGI (reference sequence). CDR3 length equals 22 residues. V was pared by 2 bases and J by 3 bases, with 21 bases of the junction left unmatched. This sample was included in a study of T-cell memory formation after mild COVID-19. Overall study findings and caveats: Clones that contracted from day 15 to 85 had balanced CD4/CD8; later expanders were CD4+ biased. Contracting clones localized mainly to CM and EM when CD4+ and mainly to EMRA when CD8+.

MiXCR, applied by TCRdb to the 5' RACE reads, yields one record per CDR3 protein. The sample contains just under 550,000 distinct CDR3 sequences, roughly 20% of which appear only once. Sequenced input: PBMCs or a T cell subset sorted from them (not recorded which). The chain recombines TRBV6-6 with TRBJ2-7, with 14 bases aligning to TRBD2. The receptor's source is an adult woman who had mild COVID-19 (a few samples of this study predate the infection). Cell type and time point are not known. The CDR3 DNA sequence: TGTGCCAGCAGTTACCGGACTCACAAGGGACTAGCGGGAGCCCCAGGAGTCTACGAGCAGTACTTC. It specifies CASSYRTHKGLAGAPGVYEQYF.